These T cell receptor beta chains were read from a single sample in a study of blood T cells in healthy people across ages. TCRdb processed the 5' RACE reads anew with MiXCR; each CDR3 protein has one entry. The sample records fewer than 900,000 distinct CDR3 sequences, roughly two fifths being singletons. The sample was blood. The receptors were gathered from a woman between 55 and 75 years old in good health. Each CDR3 is given without its conserved first and last residue.

j_gene | v_gene | len | CDR3aa
TRBJ2-7 | TRBV27 | 12 | ASNKQGAAYEQY
TRBJ2-7 | TRBV7-2 | 10 | ASSLESGEQY
TRBJ1-5 | TRBV28 | 13 | ASSTQGEGNQPQH
TRBJ2-5 | TRBV7-2 | 10 | AGSLTQETQY
TRBJ1-5 | TRBV7-2 | 13 | ASSLGGLIARPQH
TRBJ2-3 | TRBV15 | 12 | ATSPRKAADTQY
TRBJ1-2 | TRBV7-3 | 11 | ASSSSSGQGYT
TRBJ1-2 | TRBV20-1 | 11 | SARVPNNYGYT
TRBJ2-7 | TRBV2 | 12 | ASNTRQGVDEQY
TRBJ1-2 | TRBV29-1 | 9 | SVYEAYGDT
TRBJ1-5 | TRBV12-3/TRBV12-4 | 12 | ASSTAGGNQPQH
TRBJ2-1 | TRBV11-2 | 12 | ASSSTVGNNEQF
TRBJ2-1 | TRBV27 | 10 | ASSSRDNEQF
TRBJ1-1 | TRBV18 | 12 | ASSRGTLNTEAF
TRBJ2-7 | TRBV27 | 11 | ASSQSGSYEQY
TRBJ2-5 | TRBV7-2 | 13 | ASSLETGGGETQY
TRBJ2-4 | TRBV20-1 | 11 | SAGGSVKNIQY
TRBJ2-7 | TRBV12-3/TRBV12-4 | 12 | ASSPGRASYEQY
TRBJ2-7 | TRBV7-2 | 12 | ASGEGQHSYEQY
TRBJ2-3 | TRBV2 | 11 | ASSAGNTDTQY
TRBJ1-1 | TRBV6-5 | 12 | ASRGSLMNTEAF
. | TRBV6-1 | 12 | ASSEIGGAYEQY
TRBJ1-1 | TRBV29-1 | 10 | SAGGRGTEAF
TRBJ2-7 | TRBV4-2 | 14 | ASSQVPDGGAYEQY
TRBJ1-4 | TRBV7-9 | 16 | ASSSTPVDRHSGEKLF
TRBJ2-1 | TRBV12-3/TRBV12-4 | 12 | ASRLGGVRDEQF
. | TRBV6-5 | 13 | ASSYRGKRHYEQY
TRBJ2-7 | TRBV27 | 12 | ASRLGTGSYEQY
TRBJ2-1 | TRBV29-1 | 15 | SVDISATGRQYNEQF
TRBJ2-7 | TRBV12-3/TRBV12-4 | 11 | ASSLGRVHEQY
TRBJ1-5 | TRBV5-1 | 14 | ASSLESGHSNQPQH
TRBJ2-3 | TRBV29-1 | 13 | SVTNTGPSTDTQY
. | TRBV6-6 | 13 | ASRMQGFGSGEQY
TRBJ1-1 | TRBV18 | 11 | ASSSDSWGEAF
TRBJ2-7 | TRBV20-1 | 13 | SASLSSATSYEQY
TRBJ2-5 | TRBV24-1 | 12 | ATSDPPGTEGQY
TRBJ2-7 | TRBV28 | 15 | ASRPKVFSGSLYEQY
TRBJ2-1 | TRBV7-9 | 13 | ASSYPEDQPNEQF
TRBJ2-7 | TRBV6-6 | 14 | ASTPLFVRGAYEQY
TRBJ2-1 | TRBV20-1 | 11 | SARGAPYNEQF
TRBJ2-3 | TRBV6-5 | 14 | ASSTGLASGTDTQY
TRBJ1-1 | TRBV29-1 | 11 | SVVDRENTEAF
TRBJ2-7 | TRBV20-1 | 13 | SAREPGSITYEQY
TRBJ2-7 | TRBV6-2/TRBV6-3 | 12 | ASSLQGVTYEQY
TRBJ1-6 | TRBV20-1 | 11 | SASVQGYSPLH
TRBJ1-2 | TRBV5-1 | 12 | ASSLFRTGSGYT
TRBJ2-1 | TRBV29-1 | 11 | SVLAVGRNEQF
TRBJ1-1 | TRBV7-9 | 14 | ASSPPGQGDWTEAF
TRBJ1-1 | TRBV15 | 11 | ATSRESFTEAF
TRBJ2-1 | TRBV2 | 10 | ASTVPPDEQF
TRBJ2-3 | TRBV5-1 | 14 | ASSSATAGGTDTQY
TRBJ2-3 | TRBV7-9 | 13 | ASSNRAQLGGTQY
TRBJ2-1 | TRBV4-3 | 14 | ASSQEGGSSYNEQF
TRBJ2-5 | TRBV5-1 | 13 | ASSSGTSKGETQY
TRBJ2-5 | TRBV20-1 | 13 | SARDPDRLQETQY